One sample yielded the 4 T cell receptor beta chains listed below, sequenced in a study of blood T cells in healthy people across ages. A second PCR, run for roughly 6 to 11 cycles, used a sample-barcoded 5' primer plus a J-beta primer mix. Each CDR3 protein gets one entry after TCRdb re-called the 5' RACE reads with MiXCR. Of fewer than 2,000,000 distinct CDR3 sequences listed, 30% to 35% are singletons. The sample comprised blood. These receptors all stem from a woman in her 30s in good health.

This clonotype was observed a handful of times. V gene TRBV6-1 combines with J gene TRBJ2-3; D might be TRBD1 (6 bases). CDR3 length: 15 amino acids. Trimming stripped 6 bases from V and 0 bases from J, with 13 bases between. Germline V CDR1 and CDR2: MNHNS, SASEGT. In DNA form, the CDR3 reads TGTGCCAGCAGCAAACAGGGCCTAAGCACAGATACGCAGTATTTT. It encodes CASSKQGLSTDTQYF.

Of note for this clonotype: A read error is possible here, since a much larger clone lies one base away. This chain links TRBV4-2 with TRBJ2-4; no reliable D call. CDR3 size: 15 residues. Looked up from germline, CDR1 is LGHNA and CDR2 is YNFKEQ. V gave up 0 bases and J gave up 11 bases, with 17 bases separating them. CDR3 sequence: CASSQEATVWNVQYF. CDR3 in DNA: TGTGCCAGCAGCCAAGAGGCCACAGTTTGGAACGTTCAGTACTTC.

This clonotype was seen a few times. The chain links TRBV27 to TRBJ2-2; possible D gene TRBD2, 5 bases. This CDR3 is 16 amino acids long. The V gene's germline CDR1 is MNHEY and CDR2 SMNVEV (reference sequence). With 2 bases removed from V and 0 bases from J, the gap between germline ends came to 10 bases. The CDR3 DNA reads TGTGCCAGCAGTTTAGCGGGCGGCACGAACACCGGGGAGCTGTTTTTT. Its protein product is CASSLAGGTNTGELFF.

This clonotype has just a few counts. The chain has TRBV20-1 and TRBJ1-4; 9 bases are shared with TRBD1. This CDR3 spans 13 amino acids. Germline values: CDR1 DFQATT, CDR2 SNEGSKA (reference sequence). After removal of 4 bases from V and 7 bases from J, the junction contained 4 bases not matched to a gene. CDR3: CSAMDRGGEKLFF. The CDR3 DNA is TGCAGTGCTATGGACAGGGGTGGTGAAAAACTGTTTTTT.